The clone carrying this TCR beta chain was seen repeatedly, ten times or more. Antigen unknown. The source of the sample is a study of T-cell reconstitution after alpha-beta-depleted transplantation in children. Findings and limits, study-wide: Some patients' high day-60 TCRbeta diversity was attributed to recipient cells surviving conditioning. At around two months after transplant, the alpha-beta T cells were reportedly derived from several hundred expanded clones that came from non-depleted graft cells. One year after transplant, T-cell counts and diversity came mostly from newly produced T cells.

A TCRbeta library incorporating unique molecular identifiers was prepared. TCRdb reprocessed the PCR reads via MiXCR and lists one record per CDR3 protein. This sample has approximately 130,000 distinct CDR3 sequences, with roughly 10% found just once. V was clipped by 4 bases and J by 0 bases, with 7 bases between them. Germline CDR1 reads SQVTM; CDR2 reads ANQGSEA. CDR3 length: 13 residues. The sample here was PBMCs, mostly from graft donor cells, taken 180 days after TCRalphabeta/CD19-depleted stem cell transplant. The chain is built from TRBV29-1 and TRBJ2-4; D may be TRBD1 (5 bases). The receptor was isolated from a girl under two years old who had a stem cell transplant for combined immunodeficiency, so the T cells may come from the graft donor. CDR3 sequence: CSVAGLAKNIQYF. CDR3 bases: TGCAGCGTTGCAGGGTTAGCCAAAAACATTCAGTACTTC.